This passage covers 2 T cell receptor beta chains from one sample sequenced in a study of vaccination effects on CD4 cells after COVID-19. No antigen has been identified for these receptors. Cells that had been cultured for about 10 days were the source of isolated CD4+ T cells. The person acquired a PCR-confirmed SARS-CoV-2 infection between March and December 2020. Each participant received a vaccine that was either BNT162b2 or mRNA-1273, given as two doses. The protocol was immunoSEQ multiplex PCR, while the TCRdb copy is restricted to in-frame clones and leaves out a portion. The sample consists of roughly 46,000 clones, 74% of them appearing once. Sample: CD4+ T cells from PBMCs cultured without peptide, taken after COVID-19 vaccination. All receptors derive from a human donor who had a prior SARS-CoV-2 infection.

V and J are TRBV18 and TRBJ1-4; D is unclear. The CDR3 spans 16 residues. The V end lost 2 bases, the J end lost 2 bases, and 12 bases lay between the germline ends. The germline CDR1 and CDR2 sequences are KGHSH and LQKENI. The CDR3 nucleotides are TGTGCCAGCTCACCAACGCAGGCGGGGACTAATGAAAAACTGTTTTTT. This codes for CASSPTQAGTNEKLFF. Looking up the rest from reference TRBV18 and TRBJ1-4 gives the full variable domain: NAGVMQNPRHLVRRRGQEARLRCSPMKGHSHVYWYRQLPEEGLKFMVYLQKENIIDESGMPKERFSAEFPKEGPSILRIQQVVRGDSAAYFCASSPTQAGTNEKLFFGSGTQLSVL.

V is TRBV19 and J is TRBJ1-1, with 7 bases matching TRBD1. This CDR3 has 13 amino acids. Germline lookup yields CDR1 LNHDA and CDR2 SQIVND (reference sequence). V shed 7 bases and J 2 bases; nucleotides not matched to a gene: 4. The DNA for the CDR3 is TGTGCCAGTATTAACAGGGGCAACACTGAAGCTTTCTTT. Translation: CASINRGNTEAFF.